These T cell receptor beta chains were read from a single sample in a study of graft-versus-host responses after intestinal transplantation. Profiled with immunoSEQ multiplex PCR; TCRdb holds only in-frame clones, not every one. The table lists approximately 25,000 clones, more than 85% of them singletons. Sequenced here: PBMCs, sampled 18 days after transplant. The source of these receptors is a human patient who received an intestinal transplant, so some T cells may come from the graft donor. The CDR3 runs from the conserved cysteine through the conserved F or W. The D gene is left open where the match is weak.

CASSYVVGRGLYEQYF | NA | TRBJ2-7 | TRBV6-6
CASTSGGTDTQYF | TRBD2 | TRBJ2-3 | TRBV4-1
CASSLTGGRTEAFF | TRBD1 | TRBJ1-1 | TRBV11-2
CASRFWGGDTDTQYF | TRBD2 | TRBJ2-3 | TRBV5-1
CASSQVATTEAFF | NA | TRBJ1-1 | TRBV14
CASSPPRFSEAFF | NA | TRBJ1-1 | TRBV4-1
CASSVSGTGINEQFF | TRBD1 | TRBJ2-1 | TRBV7-8
CASSMWDEQFF | NA | TRBJ2-1 | TRBV19
CASSPRDIDYEQYF | NA | TRBJ2-7 | TRBV4-1
CASSPRTTLNEQFF | NA | TRBJ2-1 | TRBV27
CASGLAVKAYNSPLHF | NA | TRBJ1-6 | TRBV7-8
CASGPGGLYEQYF | TRBD2 | TRBJ2-7 | TRBV27
CASSQDRIGTGELFF | NA | TRBJ2-2 | TRBV19
CASSQVGGSNTEAFF | NA | TRBJ1-1 | TRBV14
CASSDPAPQHF | NA | TRBJ1-5 | TRBV10-1
CASSYTRLTEAFF | NA | TRBJ1-1 | TRBV6-6
CASSGRDRDHEQFF | TRBD1 | TRBJ2-1 | TRBV9
CASSDQWADTQYF | NA | TRBJ2-3 | TRBV25-1
CATHYGGQTYEQYF | TRBD1 | TRBJ2-7 | TRBV6-4
CASSMIAGYEQYF | NA | TRBJ2-7 | TRBV19
CASSYSTGRGYTF | NA | TRBJ1-2 | TRBV6-6
CASSMGTSGGNTDTQYF | TRBD2 | TRBJ2-3 | TRBV5-1
CASSQAHLANYGYTF | NA | TRBJ1-2 | TRBV4-1
CATSRDGWGGPSYEQYF | TRBD2 | TRBJ2-7 | TRBV15
CASSPRQGTNTGELFF | TRBD1 | TRBJ2-2 | TRBV18
CASSLGSIPSYEQYF | NA | TRBJ2-7 | TRBV7-8
CASIDQQDTEAFF | NA | TRBJ1-1 | TRBV5-8
CASSGTDKVQFF | NA | TRBJ2-1 | TRBV27
CASSLERGWGETQYF | TRBD2 | TRBJ2-5 | TRBV5-1
CASSPGGGVNIQYF | NA | TRBJ2-4 | TRBV18
CASSLVPDSNYGYTF | NA | TRBJ1-2 | TRBV13
CASSVTVNTEAFF | NA | TRBJ1-1 | TRBV6-1
CASSLTGNTIYF | NA | TRBJ1-3 | TRBV10-1
CASSLLPGQGNEQYF | TRBD1 | TRBJ2-7 | TRBV28
CASSSQGKWPYF | NA | TRBJ2-7 | TRBV6-5
CASSPGQGASYEQYF | TRBD1 | NA | TRBV5-4
CASAGGKGRQPQHF | NA | TRBJ1-5 | TRBV2
CASSVGEGIFTEAFF | NA | TRBJ1-1 | TRBV9
CASSFPYTEAFF | NA | TRBJ1-1 | TRBV7-9
CASSPSPSGPSSYNEQFF | TRBD2 | TRBJ2-1 | TRBV18
CASSWSQGFEQYF | NA | TRBJ2-7 | TRBV27
CASEPNPGGGNEQFF | TRBD2 | TRBJ2-1 | TRBV11-2
CASRFGGLPGFGYF | NA | TRBJ2-5 | TRBV6-1
CASGDGTEAFF | NA | TRBJ1-1 | TRBV6-1
CASSLGGRGVYF | TRBD2 | TRBJ2-7 | TRBV11-2
CASRTRDRLAEAFF | NA | TRBJ1-1 | TRBV27
CASRPFTGPNTEAFF | NA | TRBJ1-1 | TRBV5-1
CASSAHGNSGNTIYF | NA | TRBJ1-3 | TRBV9
CASSLSQGAYNEQFF | NA | TRBJ2-1 | TRBV27
CASRPTGSYEQYF | TRBD1 | TRBJ2-7 | TRBV6-5
CATSPSWVYEQYF | NA | TRBJ2-7 | TRBV15
CASSPSGQSYEQYF | NA | TRBJ2-7 | TRBV6-5
CASSIRDSLVEQYF | TRBD1 | TRBJ2-7 | TRBV19
CASRPDPLGPEAFF | NA | TRBJ1-1 | TRBV6-4
CASSPHAALNTEAFF | NA | TRBJ1-1 | TRBV11-2
CASSPGQGPRSSGNTIYF | TRBD1 | TRBJ1-3 | TRBV10-1